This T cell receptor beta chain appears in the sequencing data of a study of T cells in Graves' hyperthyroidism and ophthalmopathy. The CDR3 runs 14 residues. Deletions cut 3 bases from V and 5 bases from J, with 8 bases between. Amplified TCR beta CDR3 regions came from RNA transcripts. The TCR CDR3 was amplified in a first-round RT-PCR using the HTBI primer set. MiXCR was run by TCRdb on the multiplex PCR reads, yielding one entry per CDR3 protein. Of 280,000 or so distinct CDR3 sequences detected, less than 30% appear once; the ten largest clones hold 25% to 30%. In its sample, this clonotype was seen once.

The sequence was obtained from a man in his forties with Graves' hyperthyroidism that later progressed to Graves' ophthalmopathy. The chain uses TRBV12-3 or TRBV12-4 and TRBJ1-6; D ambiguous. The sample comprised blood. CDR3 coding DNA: TGTGCCAGCAGTTTGCGGCTGAATAATTCACCCCTCCACTTT. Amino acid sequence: CASSLRLNNSPLHF.